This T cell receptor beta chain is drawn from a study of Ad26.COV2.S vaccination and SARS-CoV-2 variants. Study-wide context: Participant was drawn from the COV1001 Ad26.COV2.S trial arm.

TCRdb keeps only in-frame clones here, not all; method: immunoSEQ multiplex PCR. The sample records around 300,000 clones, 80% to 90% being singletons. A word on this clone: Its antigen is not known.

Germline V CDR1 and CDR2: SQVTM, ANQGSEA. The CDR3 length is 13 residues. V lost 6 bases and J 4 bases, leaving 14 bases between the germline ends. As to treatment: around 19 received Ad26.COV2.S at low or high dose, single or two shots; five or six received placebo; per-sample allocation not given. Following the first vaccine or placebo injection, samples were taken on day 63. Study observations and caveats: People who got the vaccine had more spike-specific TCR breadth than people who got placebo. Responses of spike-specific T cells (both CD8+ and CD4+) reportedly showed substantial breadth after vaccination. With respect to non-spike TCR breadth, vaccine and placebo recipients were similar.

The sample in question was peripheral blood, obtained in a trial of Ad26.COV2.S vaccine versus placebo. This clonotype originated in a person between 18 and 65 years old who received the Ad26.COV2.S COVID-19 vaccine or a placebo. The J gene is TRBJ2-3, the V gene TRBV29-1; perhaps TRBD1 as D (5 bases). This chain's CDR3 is CSVGLRVADTQYF. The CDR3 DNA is TGCAGCGTGGGGCTCAGGGTTGCAGATACGCAGTATTTT.